This TCR beta chain was found in a study of T cells in Graves' hyperthyroidism and ophthalmopathy (dated by TCRdb to the late 2010s). For the wider study: Peripheral blood was sampled at the time of initial diagnosis, prior to any treatment. The roughly 100 discovery patients were randomly divided into training and test sets at a 7:3 ratio. Once sampling was done, hyperthyroidism patients were given methimazole at a starting dose of 30 mg daily, whereas ophthalmopathy patients were given high-dose intravenous methylprednisolone. To identify TCR V-J signatures that set the groups apart, the researchers used a discovery cohort of 90 to 100 patients, made up of 43 with Graves' ophthalmopathy and some 58 with stable Graves' hyperthyroidism. Thyroid tissue and blood T-cell repertoires from about 6 Graves' hyperthyroidism patients were also compared in the study. TCR Vbeta CDR3 sequencing of roughly 140 peripheral blood samples (over 40 ophthalmopathy, roughly 72 hyperthyroidism and some 17 progressor patients) is reported in the paper. Prospective prediction of ophthalmopathy was tested in an independent validation cohort consisting of about 19 hyperthyroidism patients and approximately 16 patients who later progressed to ophthalmopathy. The investigation overall reported the following: Most expanded thyroid clonotypes (frequency above 0.001) were also detected in blood, suggesting blood repertoires may reflect thyroid immune responses. No statistical method was used to fix the sample size in advance, and group allocation was not hidden from the investigators. A model built on a 13 V-J signature distinguished ophthalmopathy from stable hyperthyroidism, reaching 85% to 90% sensitivity and around 81% specificity in cross-validation and 80%/75% in testing. In validation, the model predicted progression to ophthalmopathy a median of roughly 6.5 months before onset, with roughly 68% sensitivity and 72.22% specificity.

Moderately to severely active disease, a Clinical Activity Score of at least 3, a NOSPECS grade of at least 4, and a duration under 3 months were present in ophthalmopathy patients. Exclusion was applied to patients with uncontrolled infections, other autoimmune diseases, pregnancy or lactation. Diagnoses relied on clinical symptoms, serum thyroxine and TRAb, thyroid ultrasound and orbital computed tomography. PBMCs were isolated from 10 ml of fresh peripheral blood by Ficoll-Paque density gradient centrifugation. Total RNA was extracted using Trizol reagent, and RNA quality was assessed on an Agilent 2100 Bioanalyzer. V lost 8 bases and J lost 10 bases; the stretch between them is 18 bases long. The germline V gene encodes CDR1 MDHEN and CDR2 SYDVKM. Including the terminal cysteine and phenylalanine, the CDR3 comprises 13 residues. Only the CDR3 region is kept as DNA, spanning 39 bases read in frame from base 1.

The TCR beta CDR3 regions were amplified from RNA transcripts. For the first round of RT-PCR on the TCR CDR3, the HTBI primer set was used together with the Qiagen OneStep RT-PCR kit. Libraries were constructed in a second round of multiplex PCR, after which size selection and purification were performed. Libraries were sequenced paired-end with 100 bp reads on an Illumina HiSeq2000. As for the authors' bioinformatics: Raw data were processed with SOAPnuke, discarding reads with adapters, uncalled bases, mean Phred below 15, or no exact constant-primer or identifier match. COPE v1.2.5 was used to merge the high-quality paired reads, and each unique nucleotide sequence was defined as a clonotype. Clonotypes were aligned to IMGT TRBV, TRBD and TRBJ reference segments using MiTCR v1.1. The analysis was restricted to V-J combinations with a frequency above 0.0001, which together covered around 99% of the repertoires. The TCS score was defined as the ratio of F50 (clonal expansion) to E x V (chaos), calculated using BLOSUM62-based TCRdist between CDR3 peptides within each V-J. Welch's t-statistics and random forest reduced around 510 V-J features to 10 to 15, which were used in a naive Bayes classifier (R e1071). Using fastp at Q25 and MiXCR, TCRdb reprocessed the public reads and kept productive beta chains. When rows share a CDR3 protein, they turn into one entry using the most common DNA and genes. The V and J calls and clone size are TCRdb's, not the authors'. Here the sample has a few hundred thousand distinct CDR3 sequences; approximately 15% occur a single time. The ten biggest clones cover about 20% of the sample.

This clonotype has a count of ten or more. Its antigen specificity is not known. Per-base qualities were not stored, and no clone one base away is much larger. Sequenced sample: blood. Rearrangement joined TRBV28 to TRBJ2-1; a weak D assignment points to TRBD2 (5 bases agree). This sequence was found in a woman in her twenties or thirties with Graves' ophthalmopathy. The CDR3 corresponds to CASRSRRIEEQFF. The DNA sequence is as follows: TGTGCCAGCCGGAGCAGGAGGATTGAGGAGCAGTTCTTC.